The 5 T cell receptor beta chains reported below all come from one sample, sequenced in a study of glioma-infiltrating T cells after dendritic cell vaccination. Libraries were prepared by immunoSEQ multiplex PCR; TCRdb keeps only in-frame clonotypes and omits some of them. The sample contains roughly 98,000 clones, around 84% of which appear only once. Sample: blood, taken before dendritic cell vaccination. All receptors come from a human donor with glioblastoma.

The V call is TRBV28, the J call TRBJ1-5; no clear D gene. Germline CDR1 is MDHEN and CDR2 is SYDVKM. There are 15 residues in the CDR3. V was shortened by 2 bases and J by 1 base, with 9 bases between the two germline ends. CDR3 sequence reads: CASSLRFLSNQPQHF. CDR3 sequence (DNA): TGTGCCAGCAGTTTACGTTTCCTGAGCAATCAGCCCCAGCATTTT.

The chain has TRBV27 and TRBJ2-7, with 7 positions matching TRBD1. V lost 6 bases to trimming and J lost 3 bases; unmatched junction nucleotides: 11. The length of the CDR3 is 15 residues. Germline V CDR1 and CDR2: MNHEY, SMNVEV (reference sequence). CDR3 DNA sequence: TGTGCCAGCAGCCTCGGGGCAGGGGGAATCTACGAGCAGTACTTC. This translates into CASSLGAGGIYEQYF.

The chain couples TRBV9 to TRBJ2-7, with a possible D match to TRBD2 (5 bases). The CDR3 sequence is 13 residues long. Germline V gene data show CDR1 as SGDLS and CDR2 as YYNGEE. V lost 0 bases and J 7 bases, leaving 11 bases between the germline ends. The CDR3 loop is CASSVVTAGEQYF. The CDR3 bases are TGTGCCAGCAGCGTAGTGACGGCGGGTGAGCAGTACTTC.

This rearrangement joins TRBV6-5 to TRBJ2-2, with TRBD2 matching over 7 bases. The CDR3 extends over 15 amino acids. CDR1 is MNHEY, CDR2 SVGAGI, per germline. Trimming removed 7 bases from V and 3 bases from J; junction bases left unmatched: 8. The CDR3 region has the DNA TGTGCCAGCATCGGAGTGCGGGAGTACACCGGGGAGCTGTTTTTT. Amino acids: CASIGVREYTGELFF.

V and J are TRBV5-6 and TRBJ2-7; tentative D call: TRBD1 (7 bases). V lost 4 bases to trimming and J lost 9 bases, with 26 bases between them. The CDR3 loop spans 16 amino acids. The germline gives CDR1 SGHDT, CDR2 YYEEEE. CDR3: CASSPLLRGTDPRQYF. The DNA for the CDR3 is TGTGCCAGCAGCCCGCTTCTCCGCGGGACAGACCCTCGGCAGTACTTC.